These T cell receptor beta chains were read from a single sample in a study of blood T cell repertoires in COVID-19. Produced via immunoSEQ multiplex PCR; TCRdb's table is partial and in-frame only. The repertoire holds over 250,000 clones, around 90% seen once, with about 1% in the top ten. Material: peripheral blood. The source is a woman in her thirties or forties who had recovered from COVID-19. Both conserved end residues are part of each CDR3. The order of the fields is CDR3 protein, CDR3 DNA, D gene, clone size, V gene, J gene. D genes are given only for firm matches. The size of a clone is reported for some rows only, either as once, few or many, or as a class for expanded clones.

cdr3_aa: CASSPRAGAPGKLFF; cdr3_nt: TGTGCCAGCTCACCACGGGCAGGGGCCCCTGGAAAACTGTTTTTT; d_call: .; clone_size: .; v_call: TRBV18; j_call: TRBJ1-4
cdr3_aa: CASSIGRPGTPHF; cdr3_nt: TGTGCCAGTAGTATTGGTCGTCCGGGAACCCCCCACTTT; d_call: .; clone_size: .; v_call: TRBV19; j_call: TRBJ1-6
cdr3_aa: CATSRGKGQGPDTQYF; cdr3_nt: TGTGCCACCAGCCGAGGGAAGGGCCAGGGGCCAGATACGCAGTATTTT; d_call: .; clone_size: once; v_call: TRBV24-1; j_call: TRBJ2-3
cdr3_aa: CASSVEGLLGTEAFF; cdr3_nt: TGTGCCAGCAGCGTAGAGGGGCTTTTAGGAACTGAAGCTTTCTTT; d_call: .; clone_size: .; v_call: TRBV9; j_call: TRBJ1-1
cdr3_aa: CASSVDTGPETQYF; cdr3_nt: TGTGCCAGCAGCGTAGATACTGGGCCTGAGACCCAGTACTTC; d_call: .; clone_size: .; v_call: TRBV9; j_call: TRBJ2-5
cdr3_aa: CASSLQGMNTEAFF; cdr3_nt: TGTGCCAGCAGTTTACAGGGAATGAACACTGAAGCTTTCTTT; d_call: .; clone_size: .; v_call: TRBV28; j_call: TRBJ1-1
cdr3_aa: CASSYPPGQGQPQHF; cdr3_nt: TGTGCCAGCAGTTACCCCCCTGGGCAGGGTCAGCCCCAGCATTTT; d_call: .; clone_size: .; v_call: TRBV6-2/TRBV6-3; j_call: TRBJ1-5
cdr3_aa: CASSQDRGHEAFF; cdr3_nt: TGCGCCAGCAGCCAAGATCGAGGGCATGAAGCTTTCTTT; d_call: .; clone_size: .; v_call: TRBV4-3; j_call: TRBJ1-1
cdr3_aa: CAWGAKRGLQPQHF; cdr3_nt: TGTGCCTGGGGGGCCAAAAGAGGGTTGCAGCCCCAGCATTTT; d_call: .; clone_size: .; v_call: TRBV30; j_call: TRBJ1-5
cdr3_aa: CASSPEIAEETQYF; cdr3_nt: TGTGCCAGCAGTCCGGAGATAGCGGAAGAGACCCAGTACTTC; d_call: .; clone_size: once; v_call: TRBV28; j_call: TRBJ2-5
cdr3_aa: CATSSYRGLGGIGKLFF; cdr3_nt: TGTGCCACCAGCAGTTACAGGGGGCTTGGGGGCATCGGAAAACTGTTTTTT; d_call: TRBD1; clone_size: .; v_call: TRBV15; j_call: TRBJ1-4
cdr3_aa: CASSRRDRGLEAFF; cdr3_nt: TGTGCCAGCAGCCGCCGGGACAGGGGGCTTGAAGCTTTCTTT; d_call: TRBD1; clone_size: .; v_call: TRBV14; j_call: TRBJ1-1
cdr3_aa: CATHRERLGTQYF; cdr3_nt: TGTGCCACCCACAGGGAACGACTGGGGACCCAGTACTTC; d_call: .; clone_size: .; v_call: TRBV6-5; j_call: TRBJ2-5
cdr3_aa: CASGRAPGPQETQYF; cdr3_nt: TGTGCCAGCGGGCGGGCCCCCGGTCCTCAAGAGACCCAGTACTTC; d_call: .; clone_size: .; v_call: TRBV2; j_call: TRBJ2-5
cdr3_aa: CASSEWGKGTEAFF; cdr3_nt: TGTGCCAGCAGTGAATGGGGAAAGGGGACTGAAGCTTTCTTT; d_call: .; clone_size: .; v_call: TRBV6-1; j_call: TRBJ1-1
cdr3_aa: CAWSGGAGNSPLHF; cdr3_nt: TGTGCCTGGAGTGGTGGGGCTGGGAATTCACCCCTCCACTTT; d_call: .; clone_size: .; v_call: TRBV30; j_call: TRBJ1-6
cdr3_aa: CASSKGGETQYF; cdr3_nt: TGTGCCAGCAGCAAAGGTGGCGAGACCCAGTACTTC; d_call: .; clone_size: .; v_call: TRBV21-1; j_call: TRBJ2-5
cdr3_aa: CASSFGTGVSDTQYF; cdr3_nt: TGTGCCAGCAGTTTCGGGACAGGGGTTTCGGATACGCAGTATTTT; d_call: TRBD1; clone_size: .; v_call: TRBV28; j_call: TRBJ2-3
cdr3_aa: CASSQGGWRAGETQYF; cdr3_nt: TGTGCCAGCAGCCAAGGGGGGTGGAGGGCCGGAGAGACCCAGTACTTC; d_call: .; clone_size: .; v_call: TRBV3-1/TRBV3-2; j_call: TRBJ2-5
cdr3_aa: CASSIGGGFAGYTF; cdr3_nt: TGTGCCAGTAGTATAGGGGGGGGATTCGCTGGCTACACCTTC; d_call: .; clone_size: .; v_call: TRBV19; j_call: TRBJ1-2
cdr3_aa: CASSPLGRAGNTIYF; cdr3_nt: TGTGCCAGCAGCCCCTTAGGCAGGGCTGGAAACACCATATATTTT; d_call: .; clone_size: .; v_call: TRBV7-2; j_call: TRBJ1-3
cdr3_aa: CASSLPGQLTDTQYF; cdr3_nt: TGTGCCAGCAGTCTCCCGGGACAGCTCACAGATACGCAGTATTTT; d_call: TRBD1; clone_size: .; v_call: TRBV28; j_call: TRBJ2-3
cdr3_aa: CASSLSGGYGYTF; cdr3_nt: TGTGCCAGCAGTTTATCCGGGGGCTATGGCTACACCTTC; d_call: .; clone_size: .; v_call: TRBV28; j_call: TRBJ1-2
cdr3_aa: CASSIDRVRGYTF; cdr3_nt: TGTGCCAGTAGTATAGATCGTGTCCGTGGCTACACCTTC; d_call: .; clone_size: .; v_call: TRBV19; j_call: TRBJ1-2
cdr3_aa: CASLTGTGGHYGYTF; cdr3_nt: TGTGCCAGCCTTACCGGGACAGGGGGGCACTATGGCTACACCTTC; d_call: TRBD1; clone_size: .; v_call: TRBV6-6; j_call: TRBJ1-2
cdr3_aa: CASSLRGESNSPLHF; cdr3_nt: TGTGCCAGCAGCTTGCGTGGAGAATCCAATTCACCCCTCCACTTT; d_call: .; clone_size: .; v_call: TRBV7-2; j_call: TRBJ1-6
cdr3_aa: CASSAPGFLNTEAFF; cdr3_nt: TGCGCCAGCAGCGCCCCAGGCTTTTTGAACACTGAAGCTTTCTTT; d_call: .; clone_size: .; v_call: TRBV4-1; j_call: TRBJ1-1
cdr3_aa: CASSQAGSGTEAFF; cdr3_nt: TGTGCCAGCAGCCAAGCAGGGTCGGGCACTGAAGCTTTCTTT; d_call: .; clone_size: .; v_call: TRBV14; j_call: TRBJ1-1